This is a list of T cell receptor beta chains from one sample in a study of T cells in Graves' hyperthyroidism and ophthalmopathy. TCRdb re-analysed the multiplex PCR reads in MiXCR, keeping a single row per CDR3 protein. This table has 450,000 to 600,000 distinct CDR3 sequences, about 15% appearing once. The material sequenced was blood. The receptors were gathered from a woman between 40 and 50 years old with Graves' hyperthyroidism. Both conserved end residues are part of each CDR3. Each record gives: V gene, D gene, CDR3 length, J gene, clone size, CDR3 protein, CDR3 DNA. D genes are given only for firm matches. Size is omitted from some rows. Given values are once, few, many or a class for expanded clones.

TRBV29-1,NA,13,TRBJ1-1,many,CSVEVAINTEAFF,TGCAGCGTTGAAGTCGCGATTAACACTGAAGCTTTCTTT
TRBV3-1,NA,14,TRBJ2-5,few,CASSLREDWGTQYF,TGTGCCAGCAGCCTCCGGGAAGACTGGGGGACCCAGTACTTC
TRBV27,NA,13,TRBJ1-1,many,CASSLTRDTEAFF,TGTGCCAGCAGTTTAACTAGGGACACTGAAGCTTTCTTT
TRBV10-1,TRBD2,16,TRBJ2-5,NA,CASSDTTSGNLETQYF,TGCGCCAGCAGTGATACGACTAGCGGGAATCTAGAGACCCAGTACTTC
TRBV2,NA,14,TRBJ2-5,many,CASSEMLVGETQYF,TGTGCCAGCAGTGAAATGCTAGTTGGCGAGACCCAGTACTTC
TRBV20-1,TRBD2,15,TRBJ2-1,NA,CSATSGRDSYNEQFF,TGCAGTGCTACTAGCGGGAGGGACTCCTACAATGAGCAGTTCTTC
TRBV6-6,TRBD2,17,TRBJ2-7,many,CASSYSIGTSGFYEQYF,TGTGCCAGCAGTTACTCAATTGGGACTAGCGGCTTCTACGAGCAGTACTTC
TRBV29-1,TRBD2,17,TRBJ2-5,many,CSVDVGTSGSGRETQYF,TGCAGCGTTGATGTCGGCACTAGCGGGAGTGGTCGGGAGACCCAGTACTTC
TRBV24-1,TRBD2,16,TRBJ2-3,many,CATSDLVGGITDTQYF,TGTGCCACCAGTGATTTGGTGGGAGGGATCACAGATACGCAGTATTTT
TRBV12-3/TRBV12-4,NA,15,TRBJ1-1,NA,CASSSGTPRSTEAFF,TGTGCCAGCAGCTCCGGGACCCCACGGAGCACTGAAGCTTTCTTT
TRBV15,NA,15,TRBJ2-7,many,CATSRVSGKRSEQYF,TGTGCCACCAGCAGAGTTTCCGGGAAAAGGAGCGAGCAGTACTTC
TRBV6-2/TRBV6-3,NA,16,TRBJ2-1,many,CASSPRSDTHSNEQFF,TGTGCCAGCAGTCCCCGGAGCGACACCCATAGCAATGAGCAGTTCTTC
TRBV6-1,TRBD2,15,TRBJ2-3,many,CASSPGLAGDDTQYF,TGTGCCAGCAGTCCTGGACTAGCGGGAGACGATACGCAGTATTTT
TRBV19,NA,15,TRBJ2-7,NA,CASSHGGTELYEQYF,TGTGCCAGTAGTCACGGCGGGACAGAGCTCTACGAGCAGTACTTC
TRBV6-1,NA,13,TRBJ2-7,NA,CASISISLGEQYF,TGTGCCAGCATATCGATCTCCCTTGGGGAGCAGTACTTC
TRBV5-1,NA,13,TRBJ2-1,NA,CASSFTGVNEQFF,TGCGCCAGCAGCTTCACAGGAGTCAATGAGCAGTTCTTC
TRBV4-1,NA,20,TRBJ2-6,NA,CASSQALQGPPFSGANVLTF,TGCGCCAGCAGCCAAGCCCTCCAGGGGCCCCCTTTCTCTGGGGCCAACGTCCTGACTTTC
TRBV9,NA,16,TRBJ2-7,NA,CASSAPSGTETYEQYF,TGTGCCAGCAGCGCGCCCTCCGGGACGGAGACCTACGAGCAGTACTTC
TRBV20-1,NA,16,TRBJ2-3,NA,CSARVGGGPRSDTQYF,TGCAGTGCTAGAGTAGGTGGCGGACCCCGTTCAGATACGCAGTATTTT
TRBV6-1,TRBD1,16,TRBJ2-7,NA,CASSDVRGQGAYEQYF,TGTGCCAGCAGTGATGTTCGGGGACAGGGGGCCTACGAGCAGTACTTC
TRBV13,NA,15,TRBJ2-3,many,CASSLRGRAPDTQYF,TGTGCCAGCAGCTTGAGGGGGAGGGCCCCAGATACGCAGTATTTT
TRBV28,TRBD2,16,TRBJ2-1,many,CASSSGLAGATNEQFF,TGTGCCAGCAGTTCGGGACTAGCGGGAGCCACCAATGAGCAGTTCTTC
TRBV9,NA,16,TRBJ2-1,many,CASSYLADSSYNEQFF,TGTGCCAGCAGCTACCTCGCAGACAGCTCCTACAATGAGCAGTTCTTC
TRBV7-9,TRBD2,15,TRBJ2-7,NA,CASSSTGGGYYEQYF,TGTGCCAGCAGCTCCACGGGAGGGGGATACTACGAGCAGTACTTC
TRBV11-2,NA,15,TRBJ2-7,NA,CASSDRAGYSYEQYF,TGTGCCAGCAGCGACCGAGCAGGATACTCCTACGAGCAGTACTTC
TRBV11-2,NA,14,TRBJ2-5,many,CASSPTGNQETQYF,TGTGCCAGCAGCCCTACAGGGAACCAAGAGACCCAGTACTTC
TRBV4-2,NA,16,TRBJ2-7,many,CASSPVSGDSSYEQYF,TGTGCCAGCAGTCCCGTGTCGGGGGATAGCTCCTACGAGCAGTACTTC
TRBV7-9,NA,16,TRBJ2-1,many,CASSPIEVAPYNEQFF,TGTGCCAGCAGCCCCATCGAGGTTGCCCCTTACAATGAGCAGTTCTTC
TRBV28,TRBD1,18,TRBJ1-2,few,CASSLEKDPGQGGYGYTF,TGCGCCAGCAGTTTGGAAAAGGACCCGGGACAGGGAGGATATGGCTACACCTTC
TRBV9,NA,15,TRBJ1-4,many,CASSPRREPGEKLFF,TGTGCCAGCAGCCCCCGCCGGGAACCGGGGGAAAAACTGTTTTTT
TRBV19,TRBD2,14,TRBJ2-1,NA,CASRISGSSNEQFF,TGTGCCAGTAGAATTAGCGGGAGTTCCAATGAGCAGTTCTTC
TRBV5-5,TRBD1,15,TRBJ1-1,many,CASSPRGGANTEAFF,TGTGCCAGCAGCCCGAGAGGGGGCGCGAACACTGAAGCTTTCTTT
TRBV5-1,NA,12,TRBJ2-3,many,CASSLIGDTQYF,TGCGCCAGCAGCTTGATTGGAGATACGCAGTATTTT
TRBV6-6,NA,16,TRBJ2-5,many,CASSYSELVGQETQYF,TGTGCCAGCAGTTACTCAGAACTAGTTGGCCAAGAGACCCAGTACTTC
TRBV2,NA,15,TRBJ1-1,many,CASTSLTGTYTEAFF,TGTGCCAGCACCTCCCTTACAGGGACATACACTGAAGCTTTCTTT
TRBV5-1,NA,14,TRBJ2-7,many,CASSLAQGGNEQYF,TGCGCCAGCAGCTTGGCGCAGGGTGGCAACGAGCAGTACTTC
TRBV5-1,NA,12,TRBJ2-7,many,CASSVRGSEQYF,TGCGCCAGCAGCGTTCGGGGGTCCGAGCAGTACTTC
TRBV6-1,TRBD2,15,TRBJ2-3,NA,CASTNLADHTDTQYF,TGTGCCAGCACCAATCTAGCGGACCACACAGATACGCAGTATTTT